The 10 T cell receptor beta chains in this list originate from one sample, sequenced in a study of identical twins. Each CDR3 protein is one row after TCRdb ran MiXCR on the 5' RACE reads. Counted here are around 680,000 distinct CDR3 sequences, approximately 9% occurring once; the ten biggest clones make up around 0.98%. A further study also used this sample, focusing on yellow fever vaccine responses in identical twins.

Specimen: PBMCs. The receptor source for this set is a woman aged 18 to 35 in good health.

This clonotype showed up just a few times. The chain carries TRBV20-1 and TRBJ2-2; no firm D call. The CDR3 consists of 11 residues. Trimming removed 4 bases at V and 8 bases at J, with 8 bases between. Germline CDR1 DFQATT, CDR2 SNEGSKA (reference sequence). The CDR3 here is CSAKVVGELFF. The CDR3 DNA reads TGCAGTGCTAAGGTGGTGGGGGAGCTGTTTTTT.

In this sample, this clonotype turned up a few times. This chain links TRBV12-3 or TRBV12-4 with TRBJ2-1; 7 positions match TRBD1. The V and J ends lost 7 bases and 3 bases, in that order; junction bases with no gene match: 9. This CDR3 contains 15 residues. CDR3 nucleotide sequence: TGTGCCAGCATCGTTGAGGGGGCGGGCTACAATGAGCAGTTCTTC. Its translation is CASIVEGAGYNEQFF.

This clonotype was seen repeatedly, ten times or more. V is TRBV7-2 and J is TRBJ1-1; the D is unclear. This CDR3 region has 15 residues. Trimming shortened V by 4 bases and J by 1 base, and 13 bases separated the two germline ends. CDR1 SGHTA and CDR2 FQGNSA come from the germline V gene. CDR3 bases: TGTGCCAGCAGCTCGGACGGAAACTGGAACACTGAAGCTTTCTTT. This encodes CASSSDGNWNTEAFF. Full variable domain (missing parts from reference TRBV7-2 and TRBJ1-1): GAGVSQSPSNKVTEKGKDVELRCDPISGHTALYWYRQSLGQGLEFLIYFQGNSAPDKSGLPSDRFSAERTGGSVSTLTIQRTQQEDSAVYLCASSSDGNWNTEAFFGQGTRLTVV.

This clonotype has at least ten counts. This chain joins TRBV12-3 or TRBV12-4 and TRBJ1-3; perhaps TRBD1 as D (6 bases). The CDR3 runs to 11 residues. Trimming left V 7 bases short and J 10 bases short, with 11 bases between. CDR3 in amino acids: CASNEGGTIYF. CDR3 nucleotides: TGTGCCAGCAACGAAGGGGGAACCATATATTTT.

This clonotype was counted ten times or more. CDR3 in amino acids: CASSSSFQRETQYF. In DNA, the CDR3 is TGTGCCAGCAGCTCCTCATTCCAGAGGGAGACCCAGTACTTC. The chain is built from TRBV7-8 and TRBJ2-5; D gene unclear. The germline V gene encodes CDR1 SGHVS and CDR2 FQNEAQ. This CDR3 is 14 amino acids long. The ends were cut back, 4 bases at V and 5 bases at J, with 14 bases in the middle.

The chain carries TRBV27 and TRBJ2-6; D is uncertain. Trimming removed 10 bases at V and 4 bases at J, with 17 bases between. The CDR3 has 15 residues. Germline V gene lookup returns CDR1 MNHEY and CDR2 SMNVEV (reference sequence). CDR3 coding DNA: TGTGCCACCACCACTCCGGGCTTGGGGGCCAACGTCCTGACTTTC. Encoded protein: CATTTPGLGANVLTF.

This clonotype turned up a few times. This sequence joins TRBV10-3 and TRBJ1-2; tentative D call: TRBD1 (5 bases). Per the germline V gene, CDR1 is ENHRY and CDR2 is SYGVKD. The CDR3 contains 13 residues. V lost 3 bases and J 3 bases, leaving 8 bases between the germline ends. CDR3 coding DNA: TGTGCCATCAGTGAAGTCAGGGACTATGGCTACACCTTC. This encodes CAISEVRDYGYTF.

This clonotype has at least ten counts. V usage is TRBV7-2 and J usage is TRBJ2-1, with TRBD1 matching 8 bases. V was clipped by 5 bases and J by 10 bases; unmatched bases: 7. The CDR3 contains 13 residues. Germline V gene data show CDR1 as SGHTA and CDR2 as FQGNSA. The CDR3 DNA follows: TGTGCCAGCAGCGACGACAGGGGTCTCGAGCAGTTCTTC. Translating it yields CASSDDRGLEQFF.

This clonotype came up many times. This chain joins TRBV19 and TRBJ2-3, with D perhaps TRBD1 or TRBD2 (5 bases each). The CDR3 runs 12 residues. Looked up from germline, CDR1 is LNHDA and CDR2 is SQIVND (reference sequence). V was cut by 5 bases and J by 3 bases, with 6 bases left in between. The CDR3 region has the DNA TGTGCCAGTAGTTGGGGGACAGATACGCAGTATTTT. Residues: CASSWGTDTQYF.

This clonotype occurred a few times. The CDR3 DNA reads as TGTGCCAGCAGCTCGGGATGGGACAATCAGCCCCAGCATTTT. This encodes CASSSGWDNQPQHF. The rearrangement links TRBV5-6 to TRBJ1-5; D uncertain. The CDR3 extends over 14 amino acids. Trimming left V 3 bases short and J 3 bases short, with 10 bases between. Germline V CDR1 and CDR2: SGHDT, YYEEEE.